This TCR beta chain was sequenced in a study of cytomegalovirus exposure and HLA in healthy donors. The PCR employed 60 Vbeta primers together with 13 Jbeta primers. Profiled with immunoSEQ multiplex PCR; TCRdb holds only in-frame clones, not every one. This repertoire shows about 120,000 clones, 77% found once; its top ten account for about 6%. Germline trimming cut 4 bases from V and 6 bases from J; bases unmatched to any gene: 5. Germline-derived CDR1 and CDR2 are SGHNT and YYREEE (reference sequence). The CDR3 length is 14 residues. The genes are TRBV5-4 and TRBJ2-1; 9 nucleotides agree with TRBD2. Sequenced material: PBMCs. The clonotype originates from a man younger than 35 in good health and CMV-seropositive. This CDR3 reads CASSGLTSGNEQFF. CDR3 nucleotides: TGTGCCAGCAGCGGTCTGACTAGCGGCAATGAGCAGTTCTTC.